This T cell receptor beta chain is drawn from a study of cytomegalovirus exposure and HLA in healthy donors. Findings and caveats of the study: Upon later analysis, HLA-associated TCR beta chains proved more clonally expanded than other, equally common chains.

This clone has just a few counts. Its antigen is still unknown. Primers included in the PCR were 60 Vbeta and 13 Jbeta primers. Profiling relied on immunoSEQ multiplex PCR, and the TCRdb table lists in-frame clones only, not all of them. The table has roughly 120,000 clones, roughly four fifths seen once. V lost 4 bases and J lost 6, with 16 bases in between. Germline CDR1 and CDR2: SGHTA and FQGNSA. The CDR3 contains 14 residues. The genes are TRBV7-2 and TRBJ2-7; perhaps TRBD2 as D (7 bases). The sequence was collected from a man between 45 and 60 years old in good health and CMV-seronegative. Input material: PBMCs. The CDR3 bases are TGTGCCAGCAGCTCGGGGGGCGAGCTAAGCGAGCAGTACTTC. Protein sequence: CASSSGGELSEQYF.